Listed below are T cell receptor beta chains from one sample, sequenced in a study of blood T cell repertoires in COVID-19. Here immunoSEQ multiplex PCR was the method, and the copy in TCRdb shows in-frame clones only, minus some. The sample shows roughly 110,000 clones, approximately 88% of them seen only once. Sample: peripheral blood. These receptors all stem from a man in his fifties with active or convalescent COVID-19. The CDR3 runs from the conserved cysteine through the conserved F or W. A D gene is named only where the DNA matches it firmly. Only part of the rows carry a size: once, few, many, or a class if the clone is expanded.

j_call v_call clone_size d_call cdr3_nt cdr3_aa
TRBJ2-1 TRBV5-1 few TRBD2 TGCGCCAGCAGCTTGGGCCCGGGACTAGCGGACAATGAGCAGTTCTTC CASSLGPGLADNEQFF
TRBJ2-4 TRBV19 - TRBD2 TGTGCCAGTAGTACCATCACACTAGCGGGAGTATCCAAAAACATTCAGTACTTC CASSTITLAGVSKNIQYF
TRBJ2-7 TRBV5-6 - - TGTGCCAGCAGCTTTCGGGCCCTTGGGGGGTACGAGCAGTACTTC CASSFRALGGYEQYF
TRBJ2-7 TRBV19 - - TGTGCCAGTAGTATAGAAGGGACTTTTAGCTCCTACGAGCAGTACTTC CASSIEGTFSSYEQYF
TRBJ2-1 TRBV7-9 - TRBD2 TGTGCCAGCAGCCCTAGATCCGGGACTAGTCCCTACAATGAGCAGTTCTTC CASSPRSGTSPYNEQFF
TRBJ2-7 TRBV6-5 - TRBD1 TGTGCCAGCAGACTTGGACAGGGAACCTACGAGCAGTACTTC CASRLGQGTYEQYF
TRBJ2-5 TRBV19 - TRBD2 TGTGCCAGTAGTAGAGGAGGCGGACTAGCTGGGGAGACCCAGTACTTC CASSRGGGLAGETQYF
TRBJ1-4 TRBV25-1 few - TGTGCCAGCAGTGATGTGGGGCGCGCTAATGAAAAACTGTTTTTT CASSDVGRANEKLFF
TRBJ2-3 TRBV7-9 - - TGTGCCAGCAGCTCCCCCCCGCCGCGGGGCTACACAGATACGCAGTATTTT CASSSPPPRGYTDTQYF
TRBJ2-1 TRBV7-9 - TRBD1 TGTGCCAGCAGGAAGGACAGGGGGAGAAATGAGCAGTTCTTC CASRKDRGRNEQFF
TRBJ1-2 TRBV28 - - TGTGCCAGCAGACCGGGGAGGGCCCTGGAAGGCTACACCTTC CASRPGRALEGYTF
TRBJ2-7 TRBV27 - - TGTGCCAGCAGTCAAACAGGCGAGCAGTACTTC CASSQTGEQYF
TRBJ2-1 TRBV27 - - TGTGCCAGCAGTTTATGGTCGGGGGATCAGTCCTACAATGAGCAGTTCTTC CASSLWSGDQSYNEQFF
TRBJ2-7 TRBV28 - TRBD2 TGTGCCAGCAGTTTACCTAGCGGGACTTTCTACGAGCAGTACTTC CASSLPSGTFYEQYF
TRBJ1-1 TRBV7-9 many TRBD1 TGTGCCAGCAGCCCAACAGGGGGCATTGAAGCTTTCTTT CASSPTGGIEAFF
TRBJ2-7 TRBV7-9 - - TGTGCCAGCAGCTTAGCCCGCCGGGGGGCGAACTACGAGCAGTACTTC CASSLARRGANYEQYF
TRBJ2-5 TRBV5-5 - - TGTGCCAGCAGCGCGGACACCGGGGGAGAGACCCAGTACTTC CASSADTGGETQYF
TRBJ2-3 TRBV5-1 - TRBD1 TGCGCCAGCAGCTTGAGAGGGGGCGAGGCAGATACGCAGTATTTT CASSLRGGEADTQYF
TRBJ2-5 TRBV24-1 - TRBD2 TGTGCCACCAGTGATGTGGGACTAGCGGGGGAGACCCAGTACTTC CATSDVGLAGETQYF
TRBJ2-7 TRBV10-3 - - TGTGCCATCAGTGAGTCGGGGGGGCCGGACTACGAGCAGTACTTC CAISESGGPDYEQYF
TRBJ2-2 TRBV27 - - TGTGCCAGCAGTTTATCTTTTATAACCGGGGAGCTGTTTTTT CASSLSFITGELFF
TRBJ1-1 TRBV27 - - TGTGCCAGCAGTTTGGGCCGGATGAACACTGAAGCTTTCTTT CASSLGRMNTEAFF